The 10 T cell receptor beta chains given below trace back to one sample, sequenced in a study of early T cells in non-severe SARS-CoV-2 infection. Each CDR3 protein gets one entry after TCRdb re-called the 5' RACE reads with MiXCR. The table has around 30,000 distinct CDR3 sequences, approximately 5% seen once; the top ten hold roughly 22%. The sequenced sample consisted of whole blood. The receptors originated from an adult who was a healthcare worker with PCR-confirmed SARS-CoV-2 infection or an uninfected control (not recorded which).

V is TRBV20-1 and J is TRBJ2-1; tentatively, D is TRBD2 (7 bases). The germline gives CDR1 DFQATT, CDR2 SNEGSKA (reference sequence). The germline V and J ends were trimmed by 6 bases and 8 bases, with 20 bases remaining between them. The CDR3 is made up of 14 amino acids. CDR3 sequence: CSAALWGGEDEQFF. CDR3 nucleotide sequence: TGCAGTGCAGCCCTTTGGGGGGGCGAGGATGAGCAGTTCTTC.

This clonotype has at least ten counts. The rearrangement links TRBV29-1 to TRBJ1-1; TRBD1 agrees at 9 bases. The germline V gene encodes CDR1 SQVTM and CDR2 ANQGSEA. The CDR3 is 12 residues long. V lost 5 bases, J lost 7 bases, and 5 bases stayed unmatched. The CDR3 bases are TGCAGCGTTAGACAGGGGGGGGTTGAAGCTTTCTTT. Its translation: CSVRQGGVEAFF.

This clonotype was detected many times. V is TRBV11-2 and J is TRBJ2-1; D possibly uses TRBD1 or TRBD2 (5 bases each). The CDR3 consists of 13 residues. Trimming cost V 0 bases and J 8 bases, with 8 bases left between them. Germline CDR1 reads SGHAT; CDR2 reads FQNNGV. Written as DNA, the CDR3 is TGTGCCAGCAGCTTAGATCTGGGGGATGAGCAGTTCTTC. This sequence encodes CASSLDLGDEQFF.

The chain joins TRBV7-2 to TRBJ1-2, with 10 bases matching TRBD1. Germline CDR1 is SGHTA and CDR2 is FQGNSA. The CDR3 is made up of 13 amino acids. V lost 6 bases and J lost 8; bases outside the gene matches: 6. The DNA for the CDR3 is TGTGCCAGCAGTCGTGACAGGGGGCGAGGCTACACCTTC. It codes for CASSRDRGRGYTF.

The chain couples TRBV12-3 or TRBV12-4 to TRBJ1-5; a weak D match, TRBD1 (6 bases). The V end lost 1 base, the J end lost 8 bases, and 12 bases lay between the germline ends. The CDR3 spans 14 residues. CDR3 sequence reads: CASSLGTGIKPQHF. The DNA for the CDR3 is TGTGCCAGCAGTTTAGGAACAGGGATTAAGCCCCAGCATTTT.

This chain uses TRBV7-9 with TRBJ1-1; possible D gene TRBD1, 5 bases. Germline-derived CDR1 and CDR2 are SEHNR and FQNEAQ (reference sequence). The V end lost 5 bases, the J end lost 5 bases, and 18 bases lay between the germline ends. This CDR3 comprises 15 residues. In nucleotides, the CDR3 is TGTGCCAGCAGCCCCCGGAGGGATAGGGGTACTGAAGCTTTCTTT. Amino acids: CASSPRRDRGTEAFF.

This clonotype was counted at least ten times. The rearrangement joins TRBV7-6 to TRBJ1-3; unclear D gene. V was clipped by 0 bases and J by 0 bases, with 12 bases between them. Germline V gives CDR1 SGHVS, CDR2 FNYEAQ. The CDR3 consists of 17 residues. CDR3 bases: TGTGCCAGCAGCTTAGCAACGGGGAGGAGCTCTGGAAACACCATATATTTT. This encodes CASSLATGRSSGNTIYF.

This clonotype was seen at least ten times. The genes are TRBV19 and TRBJ2-1, with 10 positions matching TRBD2. CDR1 is LNHDA and CDR2 is SQIVND in the germline V gene (reference sequence). V was clipped by 3 bases and J by 6 bases; unmatched bases: 5. CDR3 length equals 15 residues. As DNA, the CDR3 is TGTGCCAGTAGTATGATAGCGGGAGGTCCCAATGAGCAGTTCTTC. It encodes CASSMIAGGPNEQFF. The complete variable domain, with remaining parts taken from reference TRBV19 and TRBJ2-1, reads DGGITQSPKYLFRKEGQNVTLSCEQNLNHDAMYWYRQDPGQGLRLIYYSQIVNDFQKGDIAEGYSVSREKKESFPLTVTSAQKNPTAFYLCASSMIAGGPNEQFFGPGTRLTVL.

This chain uses TRBV20-1 with TRBJ1-6; D is ambiguous. This CDR3 spans 16 amino acids. Germline CDR1 and CDR2: DFQATT and SNEGSKA (reference sequence). Trimming shortened V by 6 bases and J by 7 bases, and 22 bases separated the two germline ends. CDR3: CSASVPGQRWNSPLHF. In DNA form, the CDR3 reads TGCAGTGCCTCCGTCCCGGGCCAAAGGTGGAATTCACCCCTCCACTTT.

This sequence joins TRBV4-3 and TRBJ2-4; no clear D. V lost 0 bases and J 7 bases, leaving 13 bases between the germline ends. This CDR3 is built from 15 residues. Germline CDR1 and CDR2: LGHNA and YSLEER. The CDR3 DNA sequence: TGCGCCAGCAGCCAAGATCCGGAAGTGGCTAACATTCAGTACTTC. It encodes CASSQDPEVANIQYF.